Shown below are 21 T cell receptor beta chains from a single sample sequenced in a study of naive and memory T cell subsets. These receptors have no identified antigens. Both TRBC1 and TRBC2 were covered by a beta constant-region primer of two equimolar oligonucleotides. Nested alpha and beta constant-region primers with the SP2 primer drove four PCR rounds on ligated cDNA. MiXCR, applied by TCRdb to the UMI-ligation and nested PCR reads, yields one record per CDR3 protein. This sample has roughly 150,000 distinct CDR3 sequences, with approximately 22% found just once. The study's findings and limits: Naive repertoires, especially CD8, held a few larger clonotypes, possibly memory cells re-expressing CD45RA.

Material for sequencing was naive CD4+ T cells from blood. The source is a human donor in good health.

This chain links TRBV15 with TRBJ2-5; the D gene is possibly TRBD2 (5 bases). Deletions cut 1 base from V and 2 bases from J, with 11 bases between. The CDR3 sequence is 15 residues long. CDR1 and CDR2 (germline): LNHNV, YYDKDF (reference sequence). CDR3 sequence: CATSRGSDYQETQYF. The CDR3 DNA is TGTGCCACCAGCAGAGGGTCTGACTATCAAGAGACCCAGTACTTC.

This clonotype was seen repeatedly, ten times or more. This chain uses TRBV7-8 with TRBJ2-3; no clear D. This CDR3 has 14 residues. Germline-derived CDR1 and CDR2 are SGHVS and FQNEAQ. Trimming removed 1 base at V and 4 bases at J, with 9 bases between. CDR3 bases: TGTGCCAGCAGCTTAGGATTCGCCTCAGATACGCAGTATTTT. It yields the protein CASSLGFASDTQYF.

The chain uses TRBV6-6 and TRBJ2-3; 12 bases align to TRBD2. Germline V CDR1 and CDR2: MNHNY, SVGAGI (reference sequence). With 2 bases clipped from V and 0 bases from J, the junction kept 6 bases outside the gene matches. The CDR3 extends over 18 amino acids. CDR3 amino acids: CASSYQTGTSGSTDTQYF. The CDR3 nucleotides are TGTGCCAGCAGTTACCAAACCGGGACTAGCGGGAGCACAGATACGCAGTATTTT.

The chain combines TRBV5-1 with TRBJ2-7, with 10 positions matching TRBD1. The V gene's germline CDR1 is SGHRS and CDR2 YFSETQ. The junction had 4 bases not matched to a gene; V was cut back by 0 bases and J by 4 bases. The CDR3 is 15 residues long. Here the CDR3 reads CASSLVGTGVYEQYF. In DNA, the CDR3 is TGCGCCAGCAGCTTGGTTGGGACAGGGGTGTACGAGCAGTACTTC.

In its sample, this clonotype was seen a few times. CDR3 amino acids: CASSQDYRRGRYSGANVLTF. The CDR3 DNA reads as TGTGCCAGCAGCCAAGATTATAGAAGGGGCCGATACTCCGGGGCCAACGTCCTGACTTTC. The chain employs TRBV14 and TRBJ2-6; possible D gene TRBD1, 5 bases. The CDR3 is 20 amino acids. The V and J ends lost 0 bases and 4 bases respectively, with 22 bases between them. The germline V gene has CDR1 SGHDN and CDR2 FVKESK.

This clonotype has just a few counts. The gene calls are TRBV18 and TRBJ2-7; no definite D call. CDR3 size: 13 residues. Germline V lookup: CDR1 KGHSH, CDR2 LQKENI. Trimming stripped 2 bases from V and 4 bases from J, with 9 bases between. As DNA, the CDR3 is TGTGCCAGCTCACCAACGGACCTATACGAGCAGTACTTC. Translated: CASSPTDLYEQYF. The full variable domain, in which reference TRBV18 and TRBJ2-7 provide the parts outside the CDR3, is NAGVMQNPRHLVRRRGQEARLRCSPMKGHSHVYWYRQLPEEGLKFMVYLQKENIIDESGMPKERFSAEFPKEGPSILRIQQVVRGDSAAYFCASSPTDLYEQYFGPGTRLTVT.

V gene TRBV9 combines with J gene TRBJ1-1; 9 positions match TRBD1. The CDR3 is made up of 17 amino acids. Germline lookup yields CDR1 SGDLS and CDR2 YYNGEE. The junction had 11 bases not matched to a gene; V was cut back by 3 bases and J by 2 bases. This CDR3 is CASSGARDRVLNTEAFF. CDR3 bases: TGTGCCAGCAGCGGGGCTCGGGACAGGGTCCTTAACACTGAAGCTTTCTTT.

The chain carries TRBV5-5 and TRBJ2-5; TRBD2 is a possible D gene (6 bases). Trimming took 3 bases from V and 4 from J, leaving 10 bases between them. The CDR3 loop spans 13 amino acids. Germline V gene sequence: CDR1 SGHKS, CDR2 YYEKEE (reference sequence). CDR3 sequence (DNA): TGTGCCAGCAGCTCCGGGACTGGAGAGACCCAGTACTTC. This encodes CASSSGTGETQYF.

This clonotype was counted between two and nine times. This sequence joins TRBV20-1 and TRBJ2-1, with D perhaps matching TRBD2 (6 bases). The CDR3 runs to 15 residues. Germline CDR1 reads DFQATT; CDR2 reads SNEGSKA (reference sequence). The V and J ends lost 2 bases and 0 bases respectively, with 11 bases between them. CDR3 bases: TGCAGTGCTAGAACAGCGGGTAGCTCCTACAATGAGCAGTTCTTC. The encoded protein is CSARTAGSSYNEQFF.

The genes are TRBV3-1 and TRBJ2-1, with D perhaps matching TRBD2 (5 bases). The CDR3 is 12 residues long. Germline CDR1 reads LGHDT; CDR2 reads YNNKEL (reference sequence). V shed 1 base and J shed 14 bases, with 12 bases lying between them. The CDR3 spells CASSQGRRTEFF. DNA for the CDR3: TGTGCCAGCAGCCAAGGGAGGAGGACGGAGTTCTTC.

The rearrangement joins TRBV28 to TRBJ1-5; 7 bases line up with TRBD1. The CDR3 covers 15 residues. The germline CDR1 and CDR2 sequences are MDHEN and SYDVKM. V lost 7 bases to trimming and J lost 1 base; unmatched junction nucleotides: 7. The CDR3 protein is CASKGAPGSNQPQHF. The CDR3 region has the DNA TGTGCCAGCAAGGGGGCCCCAGGCAGCAATCAGCCCCAGCATTTT. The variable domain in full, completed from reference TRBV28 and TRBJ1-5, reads DVKVTQSSRYLVKRTGEKVFLECVQDMDHENMFWYRQDPGLGLRLIYFSYDVKMKEKGDIPEGYSVSREKKERFSLILESASTNQTSMYLCASKGAPGSNQPQHFGDGTRLSIL.

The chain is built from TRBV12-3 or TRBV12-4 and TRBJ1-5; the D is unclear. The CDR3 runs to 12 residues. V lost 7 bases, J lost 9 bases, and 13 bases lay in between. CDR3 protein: CASTLDRLPQHF. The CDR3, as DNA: TGTGCCAGCACCTTGGACCGTCTGCCCCAGCATTTT.

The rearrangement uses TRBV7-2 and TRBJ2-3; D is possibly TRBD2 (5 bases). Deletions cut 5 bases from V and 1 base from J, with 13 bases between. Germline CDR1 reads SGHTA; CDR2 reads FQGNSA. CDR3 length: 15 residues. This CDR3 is CASSPMAGRTDTQYF. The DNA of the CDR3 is TGTGCCAGCAGCCCCATGGCGGGTCGCACAGATACGCAGTATTTT. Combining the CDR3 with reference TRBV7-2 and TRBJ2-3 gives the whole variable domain GAGVSQSPSNKVTEKGKDVELRCDPISGHTALYWYRQSLGQGLEFLIYFQGNSAPDKSGLPSDRFSAERTGGSVSTLTIQRTQQEDSAVYLCASSPMAGRTDTQYFGPGTRLTVL.

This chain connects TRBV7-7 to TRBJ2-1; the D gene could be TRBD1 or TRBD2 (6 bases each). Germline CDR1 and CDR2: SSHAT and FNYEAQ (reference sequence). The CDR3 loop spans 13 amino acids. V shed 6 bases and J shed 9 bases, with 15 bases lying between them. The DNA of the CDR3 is TGTGCCAGCAGTAGGGGGGCCGTTTCTGAGCAGTTCTTC. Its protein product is CASSRGAVSEQFF.

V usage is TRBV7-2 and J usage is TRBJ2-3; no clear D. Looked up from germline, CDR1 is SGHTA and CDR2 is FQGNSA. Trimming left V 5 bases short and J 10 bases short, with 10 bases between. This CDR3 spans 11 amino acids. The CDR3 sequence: CASSLSDAQYF. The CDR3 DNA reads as TGTGCCAGCAGCCTAAGTGACGCGCAGTATTTT. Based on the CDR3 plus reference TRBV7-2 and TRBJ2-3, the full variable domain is GAGVSQSPSNKVTEKGKDVELRCDPISGHTALYWYRQSLGQGLEFLIYFQGNSAPDKSGLPSDRFSAERTGGSVSTLTIQRTQQEDSAVYLCASSLSDAQYFGPGTRLTVL.

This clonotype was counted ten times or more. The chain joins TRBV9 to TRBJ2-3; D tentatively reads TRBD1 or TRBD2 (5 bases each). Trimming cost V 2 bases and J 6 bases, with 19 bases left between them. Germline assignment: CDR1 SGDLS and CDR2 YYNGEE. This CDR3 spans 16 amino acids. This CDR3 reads CASSVSPGTAVDTQYF. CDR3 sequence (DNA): TGTGCCAGCAGCGTTTCGCCAGGGACCGCAGTTGATACGCAGTATTTT. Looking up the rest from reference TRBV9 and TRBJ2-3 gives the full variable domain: DSGVTQTPKHLITATGQRVTLRCSPRSGDLSVYWYQQSLDQGLQFLIQYYNGEERAKGNILERFSAQQFPDLHSELNLSSLELGDSALYFCASSVSPGTAVDTQYFGPGTRLTVL.

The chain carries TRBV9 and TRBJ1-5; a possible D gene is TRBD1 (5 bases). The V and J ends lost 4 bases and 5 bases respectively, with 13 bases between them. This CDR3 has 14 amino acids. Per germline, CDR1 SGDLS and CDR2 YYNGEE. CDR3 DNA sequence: TGTGCCAGCAGCCCCCGACAGACCGATCAGCCCCAGCATTTT. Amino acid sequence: CASSPRQTDQPQHF.

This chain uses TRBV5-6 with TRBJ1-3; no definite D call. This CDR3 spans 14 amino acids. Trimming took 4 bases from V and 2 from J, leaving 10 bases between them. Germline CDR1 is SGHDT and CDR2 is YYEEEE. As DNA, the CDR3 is TGTGCCAGCAGCCCGGACGGCGCTGGAAACACCATATATTTT. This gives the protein CASSPDGAGNTIYF.

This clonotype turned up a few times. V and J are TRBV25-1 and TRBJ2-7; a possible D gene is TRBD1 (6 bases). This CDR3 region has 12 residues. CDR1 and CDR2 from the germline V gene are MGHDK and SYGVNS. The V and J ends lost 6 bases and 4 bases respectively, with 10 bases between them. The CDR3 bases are TGTGCCAGCAGACAACAGGGATACGAGCAGTACTTC. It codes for CASRQQGYEQYF.

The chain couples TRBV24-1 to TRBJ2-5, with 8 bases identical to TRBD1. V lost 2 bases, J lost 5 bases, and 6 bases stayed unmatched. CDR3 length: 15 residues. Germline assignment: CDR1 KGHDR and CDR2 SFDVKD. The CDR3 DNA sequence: TGTGCCACCAGTGATTCCGGACAGGGACGGGAGACCCAGTACTTC. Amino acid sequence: CATSDSGQGRETQYF.

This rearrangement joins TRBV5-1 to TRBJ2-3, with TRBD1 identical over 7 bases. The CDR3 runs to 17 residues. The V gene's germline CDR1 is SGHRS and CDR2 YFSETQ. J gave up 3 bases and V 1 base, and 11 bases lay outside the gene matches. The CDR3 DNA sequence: TGCGCCAGCAGCTTGCCCGGGACAGCTTCTGGGACAGATACGCAGTATTTT. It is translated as CASSLPGTASGTDTQYF.